This TCR beta chain comes out of a study of vaccination effects on CD4 cells after COVID-19 (dated by TCRdb to 2021 to 2024). Looking at the study overall: Two doses of either the BNT162b2 or the mRNA-1273 mRNA SARS-CoV-2 vaccine were administered to participants. Pre-vaccine samples from a couple of convalescent patients were drawn 16 days and one week before the first dose, 142 and 148 days after COVID-19 diagnosis. SARS-CoV-2 spike-specific CD4+ TCR repertoires from before and after mRNA vaccination were compared in COVID-19 convalescent patients and in infection-naive vaccine recipients. The full study included fewer than eleven COVID-19 convalescent patients and a few SARS-CoV-2-naive healthy vaccine recipients. The Oncomine TCR Beta short-read assay on an Illumina iSeq 100 was used to sequence cultures from other donors in the study.

The germline V gene yields MNHEY for CDR1 and SVGAGI for CDR2. V is trimmed back by 7 bases and J by 7 bases, and the junction contains 8 bases that no gene match accounts for. The CDR3 holds 14 amino acids from the cysteine to the phenylalanine. The kept DNA is CDR3 alone, 42 bases in frame from the first base. With regard to this clone: What this receptor recognizes is not known. Base quality data are lacking; no much larger clone is found one base away.

What the research found in general, with its limitations: For convalescent patients, new clones induced by the vaccine made up most of the post-vaccine spike-reactive repertoire, and these new clones were largely distinct from the clones induced by infection. Only a small number of convalescent patients were included, and no early post-infection timepoints were available, which limited the study. Clones induced by infection and clones induced by vaccination both contracted markedly at late timepoints after vaccination, which fits with T cell responses waning over time.

To identify antigen-specific CD4+ T cell clonotypes by their expansion, the ViraFEST assay first stimulated PBMC with viral peptide pools and then applied TCR sequencing. After more than nine days of culture, CD4+ T cells were isolated with the EasySep CD4+ T cell isolation kit. Convalescent patients had PCR-confirmed SARS-CoV-2 infection between March and December 2020, before Alpha, Beta and Delta variants emerged in the United States. Some 2.2 million PBMC per well were cultured in IMDM with about 5% human AB serum, 10 IU/ml IL-2 and gentamicin, plus 10 ug/ml peptides. On days 3 and 7, half of the culture medium was replaced with fresh IL-2-containing medium. Unless noted otherwise, every peptide stimulation condition was cultured in triplicate wells. Using Ficoll-Paque Plus gradient centrifugation, PBMC were separated from whole blood and then either used fresh or cryopreserved at -140C. The overlapping peptide pools covered the spike proteins of SARS-CoV-2 and of the common cold coronaviruses HCoV-NL63, HCoV-OC43 and HCoV-229E. The QIAamp micro DNA kit was used to extract genomic DNA from the cultured CD4+ T cells.

Library construction relied on the immunoSEQ multiplex PCR assay. TCR beta CDR3 sequencing was performed on DNA from the cultured, isolated CD4+ T cells. As for how the authors treated the data: Non-productive TCR sequences were discarded, and reads were trimmed to the CDR3 region, with only CDR3s of 7 or more amino acids retained. Antigen-specific clonotypes were identified with the MANAFEST web app by comparing expansion in peptide wells against reference cultures. To count as positive, a clone had to show expansion at FDR<0.05 compared with the reference and with all other wells, an odds ratio above 5, and a frequency above 0.1% in two replicate wells. A clonotype was defined as cross-reactive if the clonotype was significantly expanded both in SARS-CoV-2 spike wells and in at least one common cold coronavirus spike condition. CDR3 similarity was assessed by Levenshtein distance using the stringdist R package, and unrooted trees were constructed with ape in R 3.6.1. In TCRdb, the immuneACCESS table is reduced to in-frame sequences with V and J assigned. These tables do not hold every clone; where another copy was compared, an unresolved V gene accounts for under half, and the others remain unexplained. V, J and clone size are taken as reported in that table, and D and trimming were inferred from the DNA itself. This sample gives about 36,000 clones in total; about 78% of them show up just once. The ten most abundant clones make up about 18% of the sample.

Sequencing was performed on CD4+ T cells from PBMCs cultured with HCoV-NL63 spike peptides, taken before COVID-19 vaccination. What the cell subset or site label conveys for this sample: HCoV-NL63 spike overlapping peptide pool stimulation. This receptor was taken from a human donor who had a prior SARS-CoV-2 infection. Here the chain combines TRBV6-5 and TRBJ2-1, with TRBD2 identical over 9 junction bases. The nucleotides read TGTGCCAGCATGGCGGGAGGGCCTGGGAATGAGCAGTTCTTC. This gives the protein CASMAGGPGNEQFF.